These 17 T cell receptor beta chains came from one sample sequenced in a study of identical twins. Using its own MiXCR run on the 5' RACE reads, TCRdb lists one record per CDR3 protein. The table shows 1.5 million to 2 million distinct CDR3 sequences, with roughly 35% occurring only once. Sample: cord blood. These receptors were obtained from a newborn girl in good health.

This clonotype appeared a few times. The CDR3 DNA is TGTGCCAGCAGCCCCCGATACCCCAACCACTACGAGCAGTACTTC. Translation: CASSPRYPNHYEQYF. The V call is TRBV11-1, the J call TRBJ2-5, with D unresolved. The J call may be incorrect, as the DNA end agrees better with TRBJ2-7. The germline CDR1 and CDR2 sequences are SGHAT and FQDESV (reference sequence). The CDR3 is 15 residues long.

This clonotype turned up a few times. This chain uses TRBV12-3 or TRBV12-4 with TRBJ2-7; 12 nucleotides agree with TRBD2. The CDR3 sequence is 14 residues long. J lost 2 bases, V lost 11 bases, and 7 bases had no gene match. The CDR3 sequence is CASGLAGGAYEQYF. Here the CDR3 DNA reads TGTGCCTCGGGACTAGCGGGTGGGGCCTACGAGCAGTACTTC.

The V gene is TRBV20-1, the J gene TRBJ2-7; D is unresolved. CDR1 and CDR2 (germline): DFQATT, SNEGSKA (reference sequence). The CDR3 is made up of 13 amino acids. V shed 6 bases and J shed 7 bases, with 19 bases lying between them. CDR3 region: CSAAVVGYNEQYF. CDR3 DNA sequence: TGCAGTGCGGCCGTAGTGGGGTACAATGAGCAGTACTTC.

A word on this clonotype: One junction end does not reproduce the germline sequence, and a read error may be involved. The chain combines TRBV28 with TRBJ2-7; D is unclear. CDR3 length: 16 residues. Germline V gene sequence: CDR1 MDHEN, CDR2 SYDVKM. CDR3 sequence reads: CASTSSFRTYLYGQYF. In DNA form, the CDR3 reads TGTGCCAGCACCTCCTCGTTCCGAACCTACCTCTACGGGCAGTACTTC.

The chain is built from TRBV24-1 and TRBJ2-3, with 10 bases that match TRBD2. Germline V gene lookup returns CDR1 KGHDR and CDR2 SFDVKD. The V segment lost 6 bases and the J segment 3 bases; nucleotides outside the gene matches: 2. CDR3 size: 14 residues. The CDR3 loop reads CATSKAGGTDTQYF. The CDR3 DNA sequence: TGTGCCACCAGTAAAGCGGGAGGGACAGATACGCAGTATTTT.

This chain links TRBV19 with TRBJ1-2; the D gene is possibly TRBD1 (6 bases). V lost 4 bases and J lost 4, with 13 bases in between. This CDR3 is 14 amino acids long. Germline values: CDR1 LNHDA, CDR2 SQIVND (reference sequence). The CDR3 region has the DNA TGTGCCAGTAGTACTACGGACAGCTTCTATGGCTACACCTTC. Amino acid sequence: CASSTTDSFYGYTF. Together with reference TRBV19 and TRBJ1-2, the CDR3 gives the full variable domain: DGGITQSPKYLFRKEGQNVTLSCEQNLNHDAMYWYRQDPGQGLRLIYYSQIVNDFQKGDIAEGYSVSREKKESFPLTVTSAQKNPTAFYLCASSTTDSFYGYTFGSGTRLTVV.

The chain joins TRBV12-3 or TRBV12-4 to TRBJ2-7; 8 nucleotides agree with TRBD2. This CDR3 spans 15 amino acids. Losses at the gene ends were 4 bases for V and 7 bases for J; bases not matched to a gene: 12. The CDR3 spells CASSSLAGLNNEQYF. Written as DNA, the CDR3 is TGTGCCAGCAGTTCCTTAGCGGGGCTGAACAATGAGCAGTACTTC.

This clonotype was counted a few times. This chain connects TRBV24-1 to TRBJ1-1; D ambiguous. CDR1 is KGHDR and CDR2 is SFDVKD in the germline V gene. Trimming took 5 bases from V and 1 from J, leaving 13 bases between them. This CDR3 comprises 15 residues. The CDR3 is CATSVPDTENTEAFF. The CDR3 DNA sequence: TGTGCCACCAGTGTTCCTGACACGGAGAACACTGAAGCTTTCTTT.

Details on this clonotype: The junction departs from germline at one end; a sequencing error may be responsible. The chain links TRBV10-3 to TRBJ2-1; D possibly matches TRBD1 or TRBD2 (6 bases each). The CDR3 loop spans 14 amino acids. The V gene's germline CDR1 is ENHRY and CDR2 SYGVKD. Here the CDR3 DNA reads TGTGCCATCAGACCGACTAGGGGGTACAATGAGCAGTTGTTC. It encodes CAIRPTRGYNEQLF.

This clonotype was counted between two and nine times. The rearrangement joins TRBV7-2 to TRBJ1-4; D remains ambiguous. CDR1 is SGHTA and CDR2 is FQGNSA in the germline V gene. V was cut by 3 bases and J by 5 bases, with 10 bases left in between. The CDR3 loop spans 14 amino acids. The CDR3 reads CASSFIRSNEKLFF. For the CDR3, the DNA is TGTGCCAGCAGCTTCATTCGGTCGAATGAAAAACTGTTTTTT.

Remarks on this clonotype: A junction end diverges from the germline sequence, so it may reflect a read error. The genes are TRBV11-2 and TRBJ2-3; D is possibly TRBD1 (6 bases). Per the germline V gene, CDR1 is SGHAT and CDR2 is FQNNGV. This CDR3 has 14 amino acids. In DNA form, the CDR3 reads TGTGCCAGCGGCTTAGGCAGGGGACACGATACGCAGTATTTT. Its protein product is CASGLGRGHDTQYF.

This rearrangement joins TRBV10-3 to TRBJ1-6; D not resolved. CDR1 and CDR2 (germline): ENHRY, SYGVKD. The CDR3 runs 13 residues. Trimming stripped 4 bases from V and 5 bases from J, with 6 bases between. This chain's CDR3 is CAISVKDNSPLHF. Written as DNA, the CDR3 is TGTGCCATCAGTGTAAAGGATAATTCACCCCTCCACTTT.

With respect to this clonotype: Mismatch with germline at one junction end may stem from a read error. The chain couples TRBV27 to TRBJ1-3, with D unresolved. CDR1 and CDR2 from the germline V gene are MNHEY and SMNVEV (reference sequence). The CDR3 consists of 13 residues. Written as DNA, the CDR3 is TGTGCCAGCATTTCCAGCTCTGGAAACACCGTATATTTT. Its translation is CASISSSGNTVYF.

The rearrangement joins TRBV2 to TRBJ2-1, with D hard to call. Germline CDR1 reads SNHLY; CDR2 reads FYNNEI. This CDR3 region has 17 residues. Trimming cost V 0 bases and J 4 bases, with 16 bases left between them. CDR3 nucleotides: TGTGCCAGCAGTGAAGCTGGGGTTGTGAAAGTATACAATGAGCAGTTCTTC. This translates into CASSEAGVVKVYNEQFF.

The chain combines TRBV27 with TRBJ2-5; the D is unclear. CDR1 and CDR2 (germline): MNHEY, SMNVEV (reference sequence). V lost 4 bases and J 1 base, leaving 7 bases between the germline ends. The CDR3 sequence is 13 residues long. The CDR3 here is CASSSFGQETQYF. The CDR3 coding sequence is TGTGCCAGCAGTTCCTTCGGCCAAGAGACCCAGTACTTC.

V gene TRBV3-1 combines with J gene TRBJ1-1; the D is unclear. V was shortened by 2 bases and J by 1 base, with 8 bases between the two germline ends. The CDR3 consists of 14 residues. Germline assignment: CDR1 LGHDT and CDR2 YNNKEL (reference sequence). The CDR3 region is CASSQLRENTEAFF. CDR3 coding DNA: TGTGCCAGCAGCCAACTCCGGGAGAACACTGAAGCTTTCTTT.

This clonotype was seen a few times. The chain has TRBV5-1 and TRBJ2-5; D gene uncertain. The CDR3 runs to 13 residues. Germline-derived CDR1 and CDR2 are SGHRS and YFSETQ. Trimming removed 0 bases at V and 7 bases at J, with 10 bases between. The CDR3, as DNA: TGCGCCAGCAGCTTGGATACCTTGGGGACCCAGTACTTC. This codes for CASSLDTLGTQYF. Variable domain in full (rest from reference TRBV5-1 and TRBJ2-5): KAGVTQTPRYLIKTRGQQVTLSCSPISGHRSVSWYQQTPGQGLQFLFEYFSETQRNKGNFPGRFSGRQFSNSRSEMNVSTLELGDSALYLCASSLDTLGTQYFGPGTRLLVL.